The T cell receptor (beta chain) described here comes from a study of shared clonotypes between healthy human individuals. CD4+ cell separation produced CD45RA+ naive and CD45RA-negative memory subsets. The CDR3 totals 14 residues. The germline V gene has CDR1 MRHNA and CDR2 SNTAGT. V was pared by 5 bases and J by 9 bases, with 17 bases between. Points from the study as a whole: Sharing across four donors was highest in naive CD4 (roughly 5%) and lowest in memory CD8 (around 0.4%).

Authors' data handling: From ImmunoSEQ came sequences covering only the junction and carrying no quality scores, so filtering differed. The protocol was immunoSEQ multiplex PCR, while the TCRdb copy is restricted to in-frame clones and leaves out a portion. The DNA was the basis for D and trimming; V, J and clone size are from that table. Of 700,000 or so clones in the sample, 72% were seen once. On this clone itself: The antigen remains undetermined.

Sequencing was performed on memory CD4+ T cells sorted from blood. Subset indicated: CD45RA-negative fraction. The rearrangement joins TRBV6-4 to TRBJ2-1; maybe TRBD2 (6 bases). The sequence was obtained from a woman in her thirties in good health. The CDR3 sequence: CASSWEVGSGEQFF. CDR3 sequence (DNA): TGTGCCAGCAGTTGGGAAGTGGGTAGCGGTGAGCAGTTCTTC.